This entry lists 26 T cell receptor delta chains sequenced from one sample in a study of Vδ1+ human thymocytes. Extracted RNA was reverse transcribed into cDNA. CDR3 amplicons came from multiplex PCR with pooled V-gene forward and constant-region reverse primers. TCRdb reanalysed the multiplex PCR reads with CATT. The sample consists of about 58,000 delta-chain clones, over 13% of them appearing once. No antigen is known for these receptors. Overall study results and limits: Highly polyclonal TRG and TRD repertoires with Gaussian CDR3 length distributions appeared in thymus.

The sample was Vdelta1+ gamma-delta thymocytes from the thymus. The subset here: FACS-sorted CD3+ TCRalphabeta- TCRVdelta1+ TCRVdelta2- thymocytes. The receptors come from a girl less than two years old who had congenital heart surgery.

Of note for this clone: The same CDR3 is also encoded by other DNA sequences in this sample. This rearrangement joins TRDV1 to TRDJ1, with 11 nucleotides matching TRDD3. Germline CDR1 is TSWWSYY and CDR2 is QGS. J was trimmed by 4 bases and V by 3 bases; bases with no gene match: 13. The CDR3 has 18 amino acids. Here the CDR3 DNA reads TGTGCTCTTGGGGACGGGCCTACCCTGGGGGATACAAGCGATAAACTCATCTTT. It encodes CALGDGPTLGDTSDKLIF.

This clone was recorded many times. The same CDR3 can be traced to other DNA sequences in this sample. The chain uses TRAV29/DV5 and TRDJ1; 10 nucleotides match TRDD3. Germline loops: CDR1 NSMFDY, CDR2 ISSIKDK. The CDR3 has 21 amino acids. The V and J ends lost 4 bases and 5 bases, in that order; junction bases with no gene match: 29. Written as DNA, the CDR3 is TGTGCAGCACTGTTCCTACGAGTGGGGGATACTAACAGGGACGGCGATGATAAACTCATCTTT. It is translated as CAALFLRVGDTNRDGDDKLIF.

This clone appeared a few times. V usage is TRDV1 and J usage is TRDJ1; D is perhaps TRDD2 or TRDD3 (6 bases each). From germline, CDR1 is TSWWSYY and CDR2 QGS. This CDR3 is 23 amino acids long. V was cut by 0 bases and J by 0 bases, with 32 bases left in between. The CDR3 DNA sequence: TGTGCTCTTGGGGAACTAGGGCCCCTTCCCACCTTCACTGGGACCCCGTACACCGATAAACTCATCTTT. It encodes CALGELGPLPTFTGTPYTDKLIF.

This chain uses TRDV1 with TRDJ1, with 8 positions matching TRDD3. This CDR3 contains 18 residues. J was trimmed by 0 bases and V by 0 bases; bases with no gene match: 9. The germline gives CDR1 TSWWSYY, CDR2 QGS. CDR3 residues: CALGELLRVLGDTDKLIF. The CDR3 DNA follows: TGTGCTCTTGGGGAACTTCTCAGGGTACTGGGGGACACCGATAAACTCATCTTT.

This chain links TRDV1 with TRDJ1; the match to TRDD3 covers 10 bases. The junction had 16 bases not matched to a gene; V was cut back by 6 bases and J by 0 bases. The germline V gene encodes CDR1 TSWWSYY and CDR2 QGS. The CDR3 has 19 amino acids. The CDR3 region is CALGGSGVGDTSHTDKLIF. DNA for the CDR3: TGTGCTCTTGGAGGGTCGGGGGTGGGGGATACTTCCCACACCGATAAACTCATCTTT.

V usage is TRDV1 and J usage is TRDJ1; 9 bases agree with TRDD3. Germline V gene lookup returns CDR1 TSWWSYY and CDR2 QGS. J was trimmed by 2 bases and V by 1 base; bases with no gene match: 23. This CDR3 has 22 amino acids. CDR3 in DNA: TGTGCTCTTGGGGAACACGCTACCGGCCTTCAGAGTACTGGGGGACGGACCGATAAACTCATCTTT. This translates into CALGEHATGLQSTGGRTDKLIF.

The rearrangement uses TRDV1 and TRDJ2, with D possibly matching TRDD3 (6 bases). The CDR3 sequence is 22 residues long. Germline lookup yields CDR1 TSWWSYY and CDR2 QGS. Trimming stripped 0 bases from V and 0 bases from J, with 26 bases between. The CDR3 DNA is TGTGCTCTTGGGGAACTTGGGTCTCTCCTTAGGCGGGATATGGCTTTGACAGCACAACTCTTCTTT. Amino acid sequence: CALGELGSLLRRDMALTAQLFF.

This clone has only a few counts. This chain connects TRDV1 to TRDJ1, with TRDD3 matching 8 bases. CDR1 is TSWWSYY, CDR2 QGS, per germline. V shed 8 bases and J 4 bases; nucleotides not matched to a gene: 24. CDR3 length: 19 residues. The CDR3 sequence is CALYFLSLPSWGTDDKLIF. CDR3 DNA sequence: TGTGCTCTTTACTTCCTTAGCCTACCCAGCTGGGGGACAGACGATAAACTCATCTTT.

This clone was detected a few times. The rearrangement joins TRDV1 to TRDJ1, with TRDD3 identical over 12 bases. Trimming at V came to 0 bases and at J to 0 bases, leaving 14 bases not matched to a gene. CDR3 length equals 21 residues. CDR1 and CDR2 from the germline V gene are TSWWSYY and QGS. CDR3 nucleotides: TGTGCTCTTGGGGAACTACGGAGGGACTGGGGGATACCCTTGTACACCGATAAACTCATCTTT. Protein: CALGELRRDWGIPLYTDKLIF.

Points on this clone: The sample contains more than one DNA sequence encoding this CDR3. The genes are TRDV2 and TRDJ1, with D possibly matching TRDD3 (7 bases). The CDR3 runs 20 residues. Between the trimmed V and J ends, which lost 0 bases and 0 bases, there was a span of 25 bases. Germline CDR1 GEAIGNYY, CDR2 EKD. CDR3 in amino acids: CACDTVSYHQLGVHTDKLIF. CDR3 DNA: TGTGCCTGTGACACCGTCTCCTACCATCAGCTGGGGGTCCACACCGATAAACTCATCTTT.

V and J are TRDV1 and TRDJ1, with a tentative D call TRDD2 (5 bases). Germline loops: CDR1 TSWWSYY, CDR2 QGS. The V end was cut by 0 bases, the J end by 1 base, with 27 bases between. The CDR3 totals 21 residues. The CDR3 protein is CALGELVSPPILNWTTDKLIF. The DNA for the CDR3 is TGTGCTCTTGGGGAACTAGTCTCCCCTCCGATCCTAAATTGGACCACCGATAAACTCATCTTT.

This chain joins TRDV1 and TRDJ1; 8 nucleotides line up with TRDD3. The germline CDR1 and CDR2 sequences are TSWWSYY and QGS. J was trimmed by 2 bases and V by 2 bases; bases with no gene match: 10. This CDR3 is 17 amino acids long. The DNA of the CDR3 is TGTGCTCTTGGGGAATTCGGCCTGCGGGGGATAACCGATAAACTCATCTTT. Amino acids: CALGEFGLRGITDKLIF.

In this sample, this clone turned up a few times. The rearrangement uses TRDV1 and TRDJ1; 9 bases match TRDD3. V shed 0 bases, J shed 0 bases, and the junction held 8 bases outside the gene matches. The CDR3 length is 18 residues. Germline values: CDR1 TSWWSYY, CDR2 QGS. Here the CDR3 reads CALGELIVGDRDTDKLIF. The CDR3 DNA reads TGTGCTCTTGGGGAACTCATTGTGGGGGATAGGGACACCGATAAACTCATCTTT.

The chain links TRDV1 to TRDJ1; 10 nucleotides match TRDD3. After removal of 1 base from V and 0 bases from J, the junction contained 14 bases not matched to a gene. The germline V gene encodes CDR1 TSWWSYY and CDR2 QGS. The CDR3 consists of 20 residues. The CDR3 DNA sequence: TGTGCTCTTGGGGAACAGCGGCCGACCGGTACTGGGGGATACACCGATAAACTCATCTTT. Its protein product is CALGEQRPTGTGGYTDKLIF.

V and J are TRDV1 and TRDJ1; 12 bases match TRDD3. The CDR3 totals 22 residues. The germline V gene has CDR1 TSWWSYY and CDR2 QGS. V was clipped by 2 bases and J by 3 bases; unmatched bases: 22. CDR3 in amino acids: CALGEGVVTTLVLGDTPDKLIF. In DNA, the CDR3 is TGTGCTCTTGGGGAAGGGGTTGTAACTACACTCGTACTGGGGGATACCCCCGATAAACTCATCTTT.

The rearrangement uses TRDV1 and TRDJ1; D ambiguous. There are 14 residues in the CDR3. Trimming stripped 4 bases from V and 2 bases from J, with 11 bases between. The germline V gene has CDR1 TSWWSYY and CDR2 QGS. The CDR3 DNA reads TGTGCTCTTGGGGTAAAACCCCTAACCGATAAACTCATCTTT. It is translated as CALGVKPLTDKLIF.

This sequence joins TRDV2 and TRDJ1; D not certain. This CDR3 spans 17 amino acids. In germline, CDR1 is GEAIGNYY, CDR2 EKD. V lost 3 bases to trimming and J lost 0 bases, with 19 bases between them. The CDR3 sequence: CACDLLITLTDTDKLIF. The CDR3 DNA is TGTGCCTGTGACCTCTTGATTACACTAACCGACACCGATAAACTCATCTTT.

This chain uses TRDV1 with TRDJ1, with 12 bases matching TRDD3. CDR1 and CDR2 (germline): TSWWSYY, QGS. The junction had 23 bases not matched to a gene; V was cut back by 3 bases and J by 0 bases. CDR3 length: 23 amino acids. This CDR3 is CALGEDLPRYDWGILQYTDKLIF. In nucleotides, the CDR3 is TGTGCTCTTGGGGAGGATCTTCCCCGCTACGACTGGGGGATACTCCAGTACACCGATAAACTCATCTTT.

For this clone: The limits of the CDR3 on the DNA are not certain, so only TCRdb's listed CDR3 is given. The rearrangement uses TRAV29/DV5 and TRDJ1; TRDD3, the table's D call, was not compared with the DNA. In germline, CDR1 is NSMFDY, CDR2 ISSIKDK. With termini counted, the CDR3 has 23 amino acids. CDR3 sequence: CSVLLCSKRNPLGDPTLAPKLIF.

V is TRDV1 and J is TRDJ1, with a weak D call TRDD3 (5 bases). The CDR3 is 18 residues long. V shed 5 bases and J shed 0 bases, with 22 bases lying between them. In germline, CDR1 is TSWWSYY, CDR2 QGS. The CDR3 coding sequence is TGTGCTCTTGGGAACCCTCTCTCCCGGGGGGGTTACACCGATAAACTCATCTTT. It codes for CALGNPLSRGGYTDKLIF.

This clone has only a few counts. The rearrangement links TRDV1 to TRDJ1; 7 bases line up with TRDD3. The CDR3 covers 22 residues. Germline V lookup: CDR1 TSWWSYY, CDR2 QGS. V trimming: 2 bases; J trimming: 4 bases; junction bases outside the gene matches: 28. CDR3 coding DNA: TGTGCTCTTGGGGAAGTCTGTCCCATCCTGAGGGTCGGGGGATGTCACGGCGATAAACTCATCTTT. Protein product: CALGEVCPILRVGGCHGDKLIF.

This clone was observed a few times. V usage is TRDV1 and J usage is TRDJ1; a possible D gene is TRDD3 (8 bases). Trimming stripped 4 bases from V and 1 base from J, with 25 bases between. Germline assignment: CDR1 TSWWSYY and CDR2 QGS. The CDR3 runs 19 residues. The CDR3 sequence: CALGGDGSFLGDSTDKLIF. The CDR3 bases are TGTGCTCTTGGGGGAGATGGCTCCTTCCTGGGGGACTCCACCGATAAACTCATCTTT.

The rearrangement uses TRDV1 and TRDJ1, with D maybe TRDD2 (5 bases). This CDR3 is built from 18 residues. V shed 2 bases and J shed 0 bases, with 19 bases lying between them. In germline, CDR1 is TSWWSYY, CDR2 QGS. Here the CDR3 reads CALGEILAVPTYTDKLIF. The CDR3 DNA sequence: TGTGCTCTTGGGGAAATTCTAGCGGTACCTACGTACACCGATAAACTCATCTTT.

This clone occurred a few times. The V gene is TRDV1, the J gene TRDJ1; 11 bases agree with TRDD3. Germline values: CDR1 TSWWSYY, CDR2 QGS. CDR3 length: 21 amino acids. Trimming removed 2 bases from V and 5 bases from J; junction bases left unmatched: 22. In DNA, the CDR3 is TGTGCTCTTGGGGAATACTACGAAGAAAGTACTGGGGGATATTCGGCAGATAAACTCATCTTT. Its protein product is CALGEYYEESTGGYSADKLIF.

The rearrangement uses TRDV1 and TRDJ1; 8 bases agree with TRDD3. The CDR3 sequence is 20 residues long. Germline values: CDR1 TSWWSYY, CDR2 QGS. V shed 4 bases and J 4 bases; nucleotides not matched to a gene: 23. The CDR3 sequence: CALGVTSLLLRLGDCDKLIF. In DNA, the CDR3 is TGTGCTCTTGGGGTTACTTCCCTCCTGCTACGCCTGGGGGACTGCGATAAACTCATCTTT.

With respect to this clone: Other nucleotide sequences in the sample specify the same CDR3. The chain recombines TRAV29/DV5 with TRDJ1; 12 nucleotides agree with TRDD3. Trimming took 7 bases from V and 1 from J; bases not matched to a gene: 32. The CDR3 extends over 23 amino acids. Germline values: CDR1 NSMFDY, CDR2 ISSIKDK. CDR3 sequence reads: CATKGISFAILTGGYNSTDKLIF. The DNA of the CDR3 is TGTGCAACAAAGGGGATTTCCTTTGCTATCCTAACTGGGGGATACAACTCCACCGATAAACTCATCTTT. The variable domain in full, completed from reference TRAV29/DV5 and TRDJ1, reads DQQVKQNSPSLSVQEGRISILNCDYTNSMFDYFLWYKKYPAEGPTFLISISSIKDKNEDGRFTVFLNKSAKHLSLHIVPSQPGDSAVYFCATKGISFAILTGGYNSTDKLIFGKGTRVTVEP.